This T cell receptor (beta chain) was identified during a study of T cells in Graves' hyperthyroidism and ophthalmopathy. Details on this clonotype: Its antigen is undetermined.

The source material, RNA transcripts, was used to amplify TCR beta CDR3 regions. The TCR CDR3 first-round RT-PCR relied on the HTBI primer set. TCRdb reprocessed the multiplex PCR reads via MiXCR and lists one record per CDR3 protein. Seen here are nearly 600,000 distinct CDR3 sequences, 12% to 15% observed once, and the top ten hold over 6%. On the basis of clinical symptoms, serum thyroxine and TRAb, thyroid ultrasound and orbital computed tomography, diagnoses were made. The PBMCs were taken from about 10 ml of fresh peripheral blood. The CDR3 totals 13 residues. The V and J ends lost 0 bases and 7 bases respectively, with 9 bases between them. In germline, CDR1 is KGHDR, CDR2 SFDVKD. Study results and caveats: Stable hyperthyroidism and ophthalmopathy were separated using 13 V-J signatures. Appearing also in blood were most of the thyroid clonotypes expanded above 0.001.

The source of this sequence is a woman under 30 with Graves' ophthalmopathy. Sequencing was carried out using blood. The chain uses TRBV24-1 and TRBJ2-7, with D perhaps TRBD2 (5 bases). The CDR3 spells CATSDLGRTEQYF. CDR3 bases: TGTGCCACCAGTGATTTGGGGAGAACGGAGCAGTACTTC.